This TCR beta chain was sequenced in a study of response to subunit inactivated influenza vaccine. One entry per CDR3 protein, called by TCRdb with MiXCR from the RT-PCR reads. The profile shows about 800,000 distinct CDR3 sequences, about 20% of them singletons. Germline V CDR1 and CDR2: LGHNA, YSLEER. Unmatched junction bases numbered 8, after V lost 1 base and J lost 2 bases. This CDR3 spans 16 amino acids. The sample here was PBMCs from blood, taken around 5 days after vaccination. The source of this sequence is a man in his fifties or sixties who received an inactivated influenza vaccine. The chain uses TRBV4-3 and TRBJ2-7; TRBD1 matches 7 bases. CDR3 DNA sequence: TGCGCCAGCAGCCAAGGTACCGCTGGGACAGCCTACGAGCAGTACTTC. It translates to CASSQGTAGTAYEQYF.